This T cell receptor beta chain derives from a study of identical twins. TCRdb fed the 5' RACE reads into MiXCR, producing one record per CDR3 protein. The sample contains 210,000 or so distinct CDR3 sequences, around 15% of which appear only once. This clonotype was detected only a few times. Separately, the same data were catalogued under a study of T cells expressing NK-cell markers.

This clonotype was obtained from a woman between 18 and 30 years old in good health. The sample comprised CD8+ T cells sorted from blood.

The chain's CDR3 is CASSLGATSGSRDEQFF. The CDR3 DNA follows: TGCGCCAGCAGCTTGGGCGCTACTAGCGGGAGTCGCGATGAGCAGTTCTTC. The rearrangement joins TRBV5-1 to TRBJ2-1; 11 bases are a match to TRBD2. CDR1 and CDR2 (germline): SGHRS, YFSETQ. The CDR3 runs 17 residues. V was pared by 0 bases and J by 8 bases, with 10 bases of the junction left unmatched.